This T cell receptor beta chain is from a study of cytomegalovirus exposure and HLA in healthy donors. Both 60 Vbeta primers and 13 Jbeta primers went into the PCR. Repertoires were generated with immunoSEQ multiplex PCR, while TCRdb's copy carries only in-frame clones and drops some. The sample lists over 110,000 clones; about four fifths were seen once. CDR3 length equals 14 residues. Losses at the gene ends were 10 bases for V and 4 bases for J; bases not matched to a gene: 8. Germline V CDR1 and CDR2: SNHLY, FYNNEI. This clone was picked up a small number of times. As yet, its antigen is unknown. Overall study results and limits: Several of the most significant clusters appeared linked to common viral pathogens, based on a later analysis. Accurate prediction of most subjects' HLA-A and HLA-B alleles from TCR beta sequences was reported. TCR beta V- and J-gene trimming was later associated with a missense DCLRE1C variant. When a later analysis was performed, an Asian-associated ancestry cluster reportedly had fewer N-insertions than the roughly 670-donor mean.

The receptor was isolated from a female donor in good health and CMV-seronegative. The rearrangement joins TRBV2 to TRBJ2-2; 8 nucleotides line up with TRBD2. Sequencing used PBMCs. The CDR3 loop is CATQGGTSTGELFF. CDR3 DNA: TGTGCCACCCAGGGAGGGACTAGCACCGGGGAGCTGTTTTTT.